This TCR beta chain was documented in a study of OX40 agonist ivuxolimab in advanced cancers. Assay: immunoSEQ multiplex PCR; the TCRdb copy retains only in-frame clones and omits some. The table has some 57,000 clones, more than 75% seen once. This CDR3 spans 16 amino acids. CDR1 is SGHTS and CDR2 is YDEGEE in the germline V gene. V was cut by 1 base and J by 0 bases, with 11 bases left in between. Sequenced material: CD4+ or CD8+ T cells sorted from blood, taken in a trial of the OX40 agonist ivuxolimab. The sequence was obtained from an adult with an advanced solid tumor such as melanoma, head and neck, liver or kidney cancer. The chain employs TRBV5-8 and TRBJ2-1, with a tentative D call TRBD2 (5 bases). In DNA, the CDR3 is TGTGCCAGCAGCTTGCACAGTGGGAGCTCCTACAATGAGCAGTTCTTC. Amino acids: CASSLHSGSSYNEQFF.